The clone carrying this T cell receptor beta chain appeared a few times. In the source study's methods: The assay estimated nucleated cells by amplifying reference gene primers. TCRdb keeps only in-frame clones here, not all; method: immunoSEQ multiplex PCR. V and J calls and clone size come straight from that table; D and trimming were deduced from the DNA. This table holds tens of thousands of clones, 80% to 90% found once. The CDR3 loop spans 15 amino acids. Germline V gives CDR1 SGHAT, CDR2 FQNNGV. Trimming shortened V by 6 bases and J by 3 bases, and 15 bases separated the two germline ends. This sample is drawn from a study of blood T cell repertoires in COVID-19. For the study at large: Samples came from the United States, Italy and Spain, spanning acute and convalescent COVID-19. The cDNA or gDNA used as material had been derived from T cells, B-cell-depleted T cells, or PBMCs.

The rearrangement uses TRBV11-2 and TRBJ2-1; TRBD1 might be the D (6 bases). The TCR was taken from a man aged 50 to 59 with acute or convalescent COVID-19. The specimen was peripheral blood. The CDR3 loop is CASRKIGTSYNEQFF. Written as DNA, the CDR3 is TGTGCCAGCAGAAAGATCGGGACAAGCTACAATGAGCAGTTCTTC.